A single T cell receptor (beta chain) is shown here with its context. Its target is not known. PCR employed 60 Vbeta and 13 Jbeta primers. The protocol was immunoSEQ multiplex PCR, while the TCRdb copy is restricted to in-frame clones and leaves out a portion. The table records about 130,000 clones, approximately 81% of them present only once. With 2 bases removed from V and 3 bases from J, the gap between germline ends came to 11 bases. Germline CDR1 reads LNHNV; CDR2 reads YYDKDF (reference sequence). The CDR3 runs 15 residues. Regarding donors, all were healthy bone marrow donors. This sample was taken from a study of cytomegalovirus exposure and HLA in healthy donors. General study findings and limits: Some TCR beta chains (around 160 of them) were listed as cytomegalovirus-associated.

V usage is TRBV15 and J usage is TRBJ1-5, with no clear D. The TCR comes from a man aged 18 to 29 in good health and CMV-seronegative. The sample was PBMCs. The CDR3 bases are TGTGCCACCAGCAGAAGAGGTAGACCCAATCAGCCCCAGCATTTT. Its protein is CATSRRGRPNQPQHF.